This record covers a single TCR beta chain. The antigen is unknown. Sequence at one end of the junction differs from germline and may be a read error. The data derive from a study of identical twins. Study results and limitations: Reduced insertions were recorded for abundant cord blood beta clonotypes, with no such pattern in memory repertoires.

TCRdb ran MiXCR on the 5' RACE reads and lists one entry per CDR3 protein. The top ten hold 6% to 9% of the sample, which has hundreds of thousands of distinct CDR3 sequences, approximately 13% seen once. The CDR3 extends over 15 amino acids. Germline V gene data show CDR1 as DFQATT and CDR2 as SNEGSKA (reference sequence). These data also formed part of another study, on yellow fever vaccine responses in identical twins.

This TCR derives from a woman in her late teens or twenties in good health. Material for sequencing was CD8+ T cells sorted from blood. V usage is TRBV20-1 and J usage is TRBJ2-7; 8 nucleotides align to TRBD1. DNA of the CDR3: TGCTGTGCTTCGTTGGACAGGGAAAACACCTACGAGCAGTACTTC. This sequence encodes CCASLDRENTYEQYF.